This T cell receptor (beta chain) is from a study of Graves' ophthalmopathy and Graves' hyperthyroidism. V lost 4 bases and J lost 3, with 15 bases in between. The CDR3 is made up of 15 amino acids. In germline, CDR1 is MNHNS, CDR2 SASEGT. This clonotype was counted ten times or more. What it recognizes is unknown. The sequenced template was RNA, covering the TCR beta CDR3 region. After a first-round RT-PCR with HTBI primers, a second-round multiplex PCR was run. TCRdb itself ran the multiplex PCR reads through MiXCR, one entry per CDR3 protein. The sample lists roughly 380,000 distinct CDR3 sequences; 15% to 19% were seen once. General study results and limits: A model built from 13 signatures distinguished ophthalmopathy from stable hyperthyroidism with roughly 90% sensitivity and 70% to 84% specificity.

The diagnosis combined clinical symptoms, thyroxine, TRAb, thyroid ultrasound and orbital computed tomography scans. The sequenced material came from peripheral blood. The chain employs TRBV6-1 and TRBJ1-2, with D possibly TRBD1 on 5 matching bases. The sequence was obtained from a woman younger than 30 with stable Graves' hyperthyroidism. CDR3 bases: TGTGCCAGCAGTGGCAGGCCAGGGCGGGACTATGGCTACACCTTC. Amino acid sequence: CASSGRPGRDYGYTF.